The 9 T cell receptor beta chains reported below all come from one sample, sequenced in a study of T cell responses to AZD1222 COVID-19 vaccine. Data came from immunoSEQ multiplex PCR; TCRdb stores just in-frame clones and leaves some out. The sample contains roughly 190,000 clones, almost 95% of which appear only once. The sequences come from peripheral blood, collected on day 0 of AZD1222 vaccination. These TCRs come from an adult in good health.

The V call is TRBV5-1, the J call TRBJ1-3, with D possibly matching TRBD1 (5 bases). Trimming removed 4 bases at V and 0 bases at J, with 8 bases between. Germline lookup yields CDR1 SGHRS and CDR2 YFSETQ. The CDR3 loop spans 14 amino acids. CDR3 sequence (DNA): TGCGCCAGCAGCCCTGGGACCTCTGGAAACACCATATATTTT. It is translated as CASSPGTSGNTIYF.

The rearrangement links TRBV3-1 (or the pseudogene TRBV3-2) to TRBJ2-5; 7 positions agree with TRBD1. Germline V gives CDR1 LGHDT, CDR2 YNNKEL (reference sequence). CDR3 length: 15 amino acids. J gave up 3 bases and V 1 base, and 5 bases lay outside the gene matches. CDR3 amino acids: CASSQAGTEKETQYF. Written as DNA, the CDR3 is TGTGCCAGCAGCCAAGCCGGGACAGAGAAAGAGACCCAGTACTTC.

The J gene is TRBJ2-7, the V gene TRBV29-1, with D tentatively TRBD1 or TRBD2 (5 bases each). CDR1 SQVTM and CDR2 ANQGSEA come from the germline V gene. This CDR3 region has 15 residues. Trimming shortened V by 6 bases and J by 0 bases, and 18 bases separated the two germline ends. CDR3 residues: CSVVRGPGSSYEQYF. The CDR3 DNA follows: TGCAGCGTCGTTAGGGGACCGGGGAGCTCCTACGAGCAGTACTTC.

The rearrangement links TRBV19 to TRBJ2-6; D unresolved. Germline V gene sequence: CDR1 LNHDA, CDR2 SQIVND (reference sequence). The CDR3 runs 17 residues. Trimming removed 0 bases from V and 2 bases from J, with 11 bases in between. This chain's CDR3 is CASSIDVRRAGANVLTF. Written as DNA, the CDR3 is TGTGCCAGTAGTATAGATGTGAGGCGAGCTGGGGCCAACGTCCTGACTTTC.

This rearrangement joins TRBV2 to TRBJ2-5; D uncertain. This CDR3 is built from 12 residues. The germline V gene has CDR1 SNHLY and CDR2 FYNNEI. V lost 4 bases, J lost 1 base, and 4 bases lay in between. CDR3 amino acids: CASSGGQETQYF. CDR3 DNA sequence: TGTGCCAGCAGTGGCGGCCAAGAGACCCAGTACTTC. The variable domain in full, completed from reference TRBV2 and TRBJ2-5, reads EPEVTQTPSHQVTQMGQEVILRCVPISNHLYFYWYRQILGQKVEFLVSFYNNEISEKSEIFDDQFSVERPDGSNFTLKIRSTKLEDSAMYFCASSGGQETQYFGPGTRLLVL.

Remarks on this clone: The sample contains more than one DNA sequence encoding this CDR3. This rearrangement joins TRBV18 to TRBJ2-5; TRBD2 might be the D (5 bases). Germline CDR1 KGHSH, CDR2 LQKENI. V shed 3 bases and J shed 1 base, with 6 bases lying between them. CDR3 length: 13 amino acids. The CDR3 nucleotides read TGTGCCAGCTCACCCGGGATCCAAGAGACCCAGTACTTC. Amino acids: CASSPGIQETQYF.

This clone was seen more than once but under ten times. CDR3 in amino acids: CASRLGSSYNSPLHF. The CDR3 bases are TGTGCCAGCAGACTAGGGAGCTCCTATAATTCACCCCTCCACTTT. V usage is TRBV28 and J usage is TRBJ1-6; unclear D gene. CDR3 length: 15 residues. Per the germline V gene, CDR1 is MDHEN and CDR2 is SYDVKM. V lost 6 bases and J 0 bases, leaving 9 bases between the germline ends.

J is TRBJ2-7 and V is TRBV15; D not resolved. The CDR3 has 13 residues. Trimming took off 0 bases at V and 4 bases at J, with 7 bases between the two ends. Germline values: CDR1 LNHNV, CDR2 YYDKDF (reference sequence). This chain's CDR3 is CATSRDQQYEQYF. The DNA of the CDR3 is TGTGCCACCAGCAGAGATCAACAGTACGAGCAGTACTTC.

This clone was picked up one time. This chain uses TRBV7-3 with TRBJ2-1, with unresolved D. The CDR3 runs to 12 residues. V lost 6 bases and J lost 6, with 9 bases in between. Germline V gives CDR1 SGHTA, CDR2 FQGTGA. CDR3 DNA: TGTGCCAGCAGTTCCCCCCCCAATGAGCAGTTCTTC. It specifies CASSSPPNEQFF.